What follows are 27 T cell receptor beta chains derived from one specimen sequenced in a study of metastatic and nonmetastatic thyroid tumors. TCRdb re-called the PCR reads with MiXCR. The table shows 20,000 to 25,000 clones, with about a third occurring only once. Not a single patient had been given any form of treatment at any point before undergoing thyroid surgery. Sequenced: blood. The source is a male donor with papillary thyroid cancer or a benign thyroid nodule (not recorded which). Some clones in this sample may be carry-over from other donors' samples.

By sample share, this clone is medium-sized. The V call is TRBV11-2, the J call TRBJ2-6; no clear D gene. The V gene lost 0 bases and the J gene lost 3 bases, with 6 bases spanning the gap. The CDR3 is 15 residues long. Germline CDR1 reads SGHAT; CDR2 reads FQNNGV. For the CDR3, the DNA is TGTGCCAGCAGCTTAGAGGGGTATGGGGCCAACGTCCTGACTTTC. This sequence encodes CASSLEGYGANVLTF.

This chain uses TRBV12-3 or TRBV12-4 with TRBJ1-6; a possible D gene is TRBD1 (5 bases). V was clipped by 5 bases and J by 9 bases, with 11 bases between them. The CDR3 consists of 13 residues. The DNA for the CDR3 is TGTGCCAGCAGTCCAGGGATCGGTTCACCCCTCCACTTT. Translation gives CASSPGIGSPLHF.

This clone was recorded once. V and J are TRBV11-2 and TRBJ2-7; D possibly corresponds to TRBD1 (5 bases). Germline loops: CDR1 SGHAT, CDR2 FQNNGV. The V end lost 1 base, the J end lost 3 bases, and 13 bases lay between the germline ends. The CDR3 runs to 15 residues. CDR3 residues: CASSLGSLGVYEQYF. Written as DNA, the CDR3 is TGTGCCAGCAGCTTAGGATCTCTAGGGGTCTACGAGCAGTACTTC. Complete variable domain (other parts from reference TRBV11-2 and TRBJ2-7): EAGVAQSPRYKIIEKRQSVAFWCNPISGHATLYWYQQILGQGPKLLIQFQNNGVVDDSQLPKDRFSAERLKGVDSTLKIQPAKLEDSAVYLCASSLGSLGVYEQYFGPGTRLTVT.

The sample holds many counts of this clone. A much larger clone is a single base away; this may be a read error. No conserved phenylalanine or tryptophan is present at the end of the CDR3, so a read error is the likely explanation. V and J are TRBV28 and TRBJ1-1; D gene unclear. The CDR3 is 11 amino acids. V lost 10 bases to trimming and J lost 1 base, with 7 bases between them. Germline values: CDR1 MDHEN, CDR2 SYDVKM. CDR3 region: CATLENTEAFL. CDR3 nucleotide sequence: TGTGCCACTCTAGAGAACACTGAAGCTTTCCTT.

The chain carries TRBV12-3 or TRBV12-4 and TRBJ1-2; 7 bases align to TRBD1. With 6 bases clipped from V and 4 bases from J, the junction kept 11 bases outside the gene matches. The CDR3 has 15 amino acids. Here the CDR3 DNA reads TGTGCCAGCAGCCGTCGACAGGGTCTACGCTATGGCTACACCTTC. This translates into CASSRRQGLRYGYTF.

In its sample, this clone was seen a few times. A junction boundary mismatches the germline segment, possibly from a read error. CDR3 in DNA: TGTGCCATCAGTGTGCAGGACTATGGCTACACCTTC. This gives the protein CAISVQDYGYTF. This chain links TRBV6-1 with TRBJ1-2; D remains ambiguous. Germline V CDR1 and CDR2: MNHNS, SASEGT. This CDR3 contains 12 residues.

This clone appeared a few times. The V and J genes are TRBV27 and TRBJ2-7, with a weak D call TRBD2 (5 bases). Per the germline V gene, CDR1 is MNHEY and CDR2 is SMNVEV (reference sequence). V was cut by 6 bases and J by 6 bases, with 9 bases left in between. This CDR3 is built from 11 residues. In DNA form, the CDR3 reads TGTGCCAGCAGCCGAGGGTTCGAGCAGTACTTC. Translating gives CASSRGFEQYF.

The J gene is TRBJ1-2, the V gene TRBV13; D is possibly TRBD1 (6 bases). Trimming stripped 8 bases from V and 8 bases from J, with 15 bases between. The CDR3 extends over 12 amino acids. CDR1 and CDR2 (germline): PRHDT, FYEKMQ (reference sequence). The CDR3: CASGGREEGYTF. CDR3 DNA sequence: TGTGCCAGCGGGGGCAGGGAGGAAGGCTACACCTTC.

V usage is TRBV7-6 and J usage is TRBJ2-5; D not resolved. The length of the CDR3 is 14 residues. The ends were cut back, 1 base at V and 5 bases at J, with 11 bases in the middle. Germline CDR1 and CDR2: SGHVS and FNYEAQ. CDR3 amino acids: CASSLGSLGETQYF. The CDR3 nucleotides read TGTGCCAGCAGCTTAGGATCCCTGGGGGAGACCCAGTACTTC. Complete variable domain (other parts from reference TRBV7-6 and TRBJ2-5): GAGVSQSPRYKVTKRGQDVALRCDPISGHVSLYWYRQALGQGPEFLTYFNYEAQQDKSGLPNDRFSAERPEGSISTLTIQRTEQRDSAMYRCASSLGSLGETQYFGPGTRLLVL.

Turning to this clone: The conserved phenylalanine or tryptophan normally closing the CDR3 is absent here, so this likely arose from a read error. The CDR3 reads CGCSFTANTGELFL. The CDR3 DNA reads TGTGGCTGCAGCTTCACTGCTAACACCGGGGAGCTGTTTTTA. V gene TRBV11-2 combines with J gene TRBJ2-2; no firm D call. Germline CDR1 is SGHAT and CDR2 is FQNNGV. There are 14 residues in the CDR3.

The rearrangement joins TRBV2 to TRBJ1-2; D is undetermined. V lost 6 bases, J lost 8 bases, and 16 bases lay in between. This CDR3 spans 13 amino acids. CDR1 and CDR2 (germline): SNHLY, FYNNEI. This CDR3 reads CASSPTLMRGYTF. The DNA of the CDR3 is TGTGCCAGCAGCCCGACTTTGATGCGGGGCTACACCTTC.

Many counts were recorded for this clone. The chain recombines TRBV11-1 with TRBJ2-3; the match to TRBD2 covers 13 bases. CDR1 is SGHAT and CDR2 is FQDESV in the germline V gene (reference sequence). This CDR3 is built from 15 residues. V gave up 5 bases and J gave up 4 bases; unmatched junction bases: 3. CDR3 DNA: TGTGCCAGCAGCACTGGACTAGCGGGAGCAGATACGCAGTATTTT. It encodes CASSTGLAGADTQYF.

Worth noting for this clone: Germline and junction disagree at one end, which may indicate a read error. V and J are TRBV11-3 and TRBJ1-1; no clear D. Germline V gives CDR1 SGHNT, CDR2 YENEEA. CDR3 size: 12 residues. The CDR3 DNA reads as TGTGCCAGCAGCTTAGGGGGAACGACTGCTCTCTTT. Protein: CASSLGGTTALF.

The chain carries TRBV5-1 and TRBJ2-7; D could derive from TRBD1 or TRBD2 (5 bases each). The germline V and J ends were trimmed by 0 bases and 4 bases, with 14 bases remaining between them. Germline V gives CDR1 SGHRS, CDR2 YFSETQ. The CDR3 runs to 15 residues. CDR3 amino acids: CASSLGDPLAYEQYF. For the CDR3, the DNA is TGCGCCAGCAGCTTGGGGGACCCCTTGGCGTACGAGCAGTACTTC.

The genes are TRBV20-1 and TRBJ2-3, with a weak D call TRBD2 (5 bases). CDR3 size: 16 residues. Germline V gives CDR1 DFQATT, CDR2 SNEGSKA (reference sequence). V dropped 3 bases and J dropped 1 base, with 17 bases sitting between them. For the CDR3, the DNA is TGCAGTGCTAGGCCCGGGATTGACGGCGGCACAGATACGCAGTATTTT. This translates into CSARPGIDGGTDTQYF.

CDR3 region: CASSPRSGVTDEQFF. The CDR3, as DNA: TGTGCCAGCAGCCCCCGTAGCGGGGTGACAGATGAGCAGTTCTTC. The chain uses TRBV6-1 and TRBJ2-1, with 8 bases matching TRBD2. Germline values: CDR1 MNHNS, CDR2 SASEGT. J lost 8 bases, V lost 6 bases, and 12 bases had no gene match. This CDR3 contains 15 residues.

In this sample, this clone turned up a few times. This chain joins TRBV28 and TRBJ2-3; D ambiguous. The length of the CDR3 is 11 residues. Per the germline V gene, CDR1 is MDHEN and CDR2 is SYDVKM. V was trimmed by 8 bases and J by 4 bases, leaving 7 bases between them. The CDR3 nucleotides read TGTGCCAGCCTTGGGGCAGATACGCAGTATTTT. Translated, it gives CASLGADTQYF.

J is TRBJ1-1 and V is TRBV4-3, with a tentative D call TRBD1 (5 bases). Between the trimmed V and J ends, which lost 0 bases and 7 bases, there was a span of 15 bases. Germline CDR1 reads LGHNA; CDR2 reads YSLEER. The CDR3 covers 15 residues. The CDR3 nucleotides are TGCGCCAGCAGCCAAGATGCGGGGGGGATGTGTGAAGCTTTCTTT. It encodes CASSQDAGGMCEAFF.

This clone is termed medium-sized. This chain links TRBV11-3 with TRBJ1-5, with D hard to call. Trimming took off 5 bases at V and 0 bases at J, with 14 bases between the two ends. This CDR3 has 16 amino acids. Germline assignment: CDR1 SGHNT and CDR2 YENEEA. CDR3 in amino acids: CASSPPERVSNQPQHF. Here the CDR3 DNA reads TGTGCCAGCAGCCCCCCCGAACGGGTTAGCAATCAGCCCCAGCATTTT.

This clone was seen at least ten times. The rearrangement uses TRBV12-3 or TRBV12-4 and TRBJ2-3; TRBD1 might be the D (6 bases). This CDR3 has 15 residues. V was cut by 3 bases and J by 1 base, with 11 bases left in between. Written as DNA, the CDR3 is TGTGCCAGCAGTTTTCGGACAGACCGCACAGATACGCAGTATTTT. Residues: CASSFRTDRTDTQYF.

The chain carries TRBV30 and TRBJ1-2; the D is unclear. CDR3 length equals 15 residues. Germline V gives CDR1 GTSNPN, CDR2 SVGIG (reference sequence). Trimming cost V 5 bases and J 8 bases, with 24 bases left between them. CDR3 coding DNA: TGTGCCTGGGTCCAAGGCCCTCAAAACCCAAACGGCTACACCTTC. Translating it yields CAWVQGPQNPNGYTF.

The sample holds a few counts of this clone. This CDR3 is CASSRQGPGGGELFF. The CDR3 bases are TGTGCCAGCAGCCGACAGGGTCCCGGGGGTGGGGAGCTGTTTTTT. The gene calls are TRBV28 and TRBJ2-2, with D perhaps TRBD1 (7 bases). Trimming took 6 bases from V and 8 from J, leaving 19 bases between them. Germline V gene lookup returns CDR1 MDHEN and CDR2 SYDVKM. This CDR3 is 15 amino acids long. Using reference TRBV28 and TRBJ2-2 for the parts outside the CDR3, the full variable domain is DVKVTQSSRYLVKRTGEKVFLECVQDMDHENMFWYRQDPGLGLRLIYFSYDVKMKEKGDIPEGYSVSREKKERFSLILESASTNQTSMYLCASSRQGPGGGELFFGEGSRLTVL.

The rearrangement joins TRBV4-3 to TRBJ2-7; unclear D gene. V dropped 1 base and J dropped 5 bases, with 12 bases sitting between them. The CDR3 has 14 residues. Germline V gives CDR1 LGHNA, CDR2 YSLEER. The CDR3 protein is CASSQGSPGDEQYF. The CDR3 DNA sequence: TGCGCCAGCAGCCAAGGCTCCCCGGGCGACGAGCAGTACTTC.

The chain has TRBV7-9 and TRBJ2-7, with 7 bases identical to TRBD1. The CDR3 sequence is 15 residues long. After removal of 5 bases from V and 2 bases from J, the junction contained 9 bases not matched to a gene. From germline, CDR1 is SEHNR and CDR2 FQNEAQ (reference sequence). The CDR3: CASSLFRDSTYEQYF. In DNA, the CDR3 is TGTGCCAGCAGCCTTTTCCGGGACAGTACCTACGAGCAGTACTTC.

The chain joins TRBV19 to TRBJ2-1; TRBD2 agrees at 10 bases. The germline V gene has CDR1 LNHDA and CDR2 SQIVND (reference sequence). The V gene end was trimmed by 1 base and the J gene end by 3 bases; junction bases not matched to a gene: 9. The CDR3 length is 18 residues. Here the CDR3 DNA reads TGTGCCAGTAGTATAGCCAGCGGGGGGGCCGGAGTCTACAATGAGCAGTTCTTC. It translates to CASSIASGGAGVYNEQFF.

This clone counts as medium-sized. The chain links TRBV5-1 to TRBJ1-6; possible D gene TRBD1, 6 bases. CDR1 SGHRS and CDR2 YFSETQ come from the germline V gene. Trimming removed 7 bases at V and 11 bases at J, with 22 bases between. The CDR3 is 15 residues long. The DNA for the CDR3 is TGCGCCAGCCGCGAATGGACAGTCTCTCCTCCACCCCTCCACTTT. It codes for CASREWTVSPPPLHF.

The chain carries TRBV7-9 and TRBJ2-1; no clear D. CDR1 and CDR2 from the germline V gene are SEHNR and FQNEAQ (reference sequence). The CDR3 sequence is 14 residues long. Trimming took off 3 bases at V and 9 bases at J, with 15 bases between the two ends. The DNA of the CDR3 is TGTGCCAGCAGCTTTGACCTGGAACAGACTGAGCAGTTCTTC. Protein sequence: CASSFDLEQTEQFF.